This T cell receptor (beta chain) was documented in a study of blood T cell repertoires in COVID-19. On the study more broadly: The cDNA or gDNA used as material had been derived from T cells, B-cell-depleted T cells, or PBMCs.

Germline V gives CDR1 LGHDT, CDR2 YNNKEL (reference sequence). With 4 bases clipped from V and 2 bases from J, the junction kept 0 bases outside the gene matches. The CDR3 is 14 amino acids. Authors' methods: Nucleated cell number was recorded as an estimate derived from reference gene primer amplification. The protocol was immunoSEQ multiplex PCR, while the TCRdb copy is restricted to in-frame clones and leaves out a portion. From that table come the V and J calls and clone size; the DNA was used to work out D and trimming. Seen here are over 250,000 clones, about 87% observed once, and the top ten hold roughly 4%.

The receptor was isolated from a man aged 55 to 70 who had recovered from COVID-19. The V gene is TRBV3-1 (or the pseudogene TRBV3-2), the J gene TRBJ2-7, with TRBD2 matching 12 bases. Material for sequencing was peripheral blood. CDR3 protein: CASSPSGGAYEQYF. CDR3 DNA: TGTGCCAGCAGCCCTAGCGGGGGGGCCTACGAGCAGTACTTC.